This T cell receptor beta chain came from a study of sequential checkpoint blockade in melanoma. Whole-study context: First-line arms were nivolumab then ipilimumab, or the reverse, randomized 1:1. After both sequences, patients received maintenance nivolumab.

This table comes from immunoSEQ multiplex PCR, and its TCRdb copy is limited to in-frame clones, with some not included. This table has some 17,000 clones, approximately 81% appearing once. The CDR3 contains 12 residues. Germline V CDR1 and CDR2: MNHEY, SVGAGI. V was trimmed by 2 bases and J by 7 bases, leaving 9 bases between them. This clone occurred a few times. The treatment denotes: randomized to nivolumab then ipilimumab (arm A) or the reverse (arm B). PBMC sorting kept live CD3+CD8+ cells without CD19 or CD56. V gene TRBV6-5 combines with J gene TRBJ2-7; no firm D call. This specimen was CD8+ T cells sorted from blood (inferred from file names), taken from a patient given nivolumab and ipilimumab in sequence. The TCR comes from a human donor with melanoma. For the CDR3, the DNA is TGTGCCAGCAGTTACATCCCCCGGGAGCAGTACTTC. It encodes CASSYIPREQYF.